The 25 T cell receptor beta chains below were found in one sample sequenced in a study of T cell responses to AZD1222 COVID-19 vaccine. The assay was immunoSEQ multiplex PCR, and TCRdb's table has in-frame clones only and misses some. This table holds more than 110,000 clones, 85% to 95% found once. Source: peripheral blood, taken 28 days after the second AZD1222 dose. These receptors originate from an adult who received the AZD1222 COVID-19 vaccine.

CDR3 nucleotides: TGCGCCAGCAATTTAGCCGGGACAGGACACACCGGGGAGCTGTTTTTT. Amino acids: CASNLAGTGHTGELFF. The chain is built from TRBV5-1 and TRBJ2-2; 8 bases match TRBD1. Germline V gene sequence: CDR1 SGHRS, CDR2 YFSETQ. V shed 6 bases and J 3 bases; nucleotides not matched to a gene: 10. The CDR3 consists of 16 residues.

The chain couples TRBV18 to TRBJ1-2; tentative D call: TRBD1 (5 bases). Deletions cut 2 bases from V and 3 bases from J, with 13 bases between. Germline V gene sequence: CDR1 KGHSH, CDR2 LQKENI. The CDR3 runs to 15 residues. CDR3 amino acids: CASSPIGGGYYGYTF. The CDR3 DNA is TGTGCCAGCTCACCAATCGGCGGGGGATACTATGGCTACACCTTC.

The chain couples TRBV28 to TRBJ1-1; D remains ambiguous. The germline V gene has CDR1 MDHEN and CDR2 SYDVKM. V lost 5 bases to trimming and J lost 4 bases, with 23 bases between them. The CDR3 is 17 amino acids. The CDR3 DNA follows: TGTGCCAGCAGTCCGGGGTTTTCAGCCTACCCGAGCACTGAAGCTTTCTTT. Translated: CASSPGFSAYPSTEAFF.

This clone came up a few times. The V call is TRBV18, the J call TRBJ2-1; 10 positions match TRBD2. Trimming removed 0 bases from V and 9 bases from J; junction bases left unmatched: 2. Germline loops: CDR1 KGHSH, CDR2 LQKENI. The CDR3 is 14 amino acids. The CDR3 DNA sequence: TGTGCCAGCTCACCACCAAGGACTAGCGGTGAGCAGTTCTTC. It encodes CASSPPRTSGEQFF.

V is TRBV30 and J is TRBJ1-1; no definite D call. CDR3 size: 13 residues. Germline V gene data show CDR1 as GTSNPN and CDR2 as SVGIG (reference sequence). V was pared by 4 bases and J by 1 base, with 10 bases between. The CDR3, as DNA: TGTGCCTGGAAAAGCAGGAGGAACACTGAAGCTTTCTTT. It codes for CAWKSRRNTEAFF.

V gene TRBV9 combines with J gene TRBJ1-6, with 9 bases matching TRBD1. The CDR3 runs 16 residues. Trimming removed 4 bases from V and 5 bases from J; junction bases left unmatched: 7. Germline lookup yields CDR1 SGDLS and CDR2 YYNGEE. CDR3: CASSWGQGLDNSPLHF. The CDR3 DNA reads TGTGCCAGCAGCTGGGGACAGGGTTTGGATAATTCACCCCTCCACTTT. The full variable domain, its missing parts supplied by reference TRBV9 and TRBJ1-6, is DSGVTQTPKHLITATGQRVTLRCSPRSGDLSVYWYQQSLDQGLQFLIQYYNGEERAKGNILERFSAQQFPDLHSELNLSSLELGDSALYFCASSWGQGLDNSPLHFGNGTRLTVT.

The chain links TRBV7-9 to TRBJ2-3, with D possibly TRBD2 on 5 matching bases. Trimming cost V 3 bases and J 5 bases, with 6 bases left between them. This CDR3 is built from 12 residues. Per the germline V gene, CDR1 is SEHNR and CDR2 is FQNEAQ (reference sequence). Written as DNA, the CDR3 is TGTGCCAGCAGCTTCGGGGAAGATACGCAGTATTTT. Protein: CASSFGEDTQYF.

The CDR3 spells CASSLVGAVTGELFF. CDR3 nucleotides: TGTGCCAGCAGCCTGGTCGGGGCGGTCACCGGGGAGCTGTTTTTT. The rearrangement uses TRBV7-9 and TRBJ2-2; the D call may be TRBD1 or TRBD2 (5 bases each). V dropped 5 bases and J dropped 4 bases, with 14 bases sitting between them. Germline-derived CDR1 and CDR2 are SEHNR and FQNEAQ (reference sequence). CDR3 size: 15 residues. The full variable domain, its missing parts supplied by reference TRBV7-9 and TRBJ2-2, is DTGVSQNPRHKITKRGQNVTFRCDPISEHNRLYWYRQTLGQGPEFLTYFQNEAQLEKSRLLSDRFSAERPKGSFSTLEIQRTEQGDSAMYLCASSLVGAVTGELFFGEGSRLTVL.

V usage is TRBV28 and J usage is TRBJ1-5; D gene unclear. The germline V gene has CDR1 MDHEN and CDR2 SYDVKM. This CDR3 is built from 13 residues. Trimming removed 7 bases from V and 3 bases from J, with 10 bases in between. The CDR3 region is CASTSDHNQPQHF. CDR3 DNA: TGTGCCAGCACCTCGGACCACAATCAGCCCCAGCATTTT.

The chain recombines TRBV5-1 with TRBJ2-2, with 7 bases lining up with TRBD2. Germline CDR1 and CDR2: SGHRS and YFSETQ. The CDR3 consists of 17 residues. V shed 2 bases and J 0 bases; nucleotides not matched to a gene: 7. CDR3 sequence reads: CASSFGTSATNTGELFF. The CDR3 nucleotides read TGCGCCAGCAGCTTCGGAACTAGCGCGACGAACACCGGGGAGCTGTTTTTT. The variable domain in full, completed from reference TRBV5-1 and TRBJ2-2, reads KAGVTQTPRYLIKTRGQQVTLSCSPISGHRSVSWYQQTPGQGLQFLFEYFSETQRNKGNFPGRFSGRQFSNSRSEMNVSTLELGDSALYLCASSFGTSATNTGELFFGEGSRLTVL.

The chain carries TRBV30 and TRBJ2-6; a possible D gene is TRBD1 (5 bases). The ends were cut back, 5 bases at V and 1 base at J, with 6 bases in the middle. The CDR3 length is 13 residues. CDR1 GTSNPN and CDR2 SVGIG come from the germline V gene (reference sequence). In DNA form, the CDR3 reads TGTGCCTGGGGGGCATCTGGGGCCAACGTCCTGACTTTC. This gives the protein CAWGASGANVLTF.

The V and J genes are TRBV9 and TRBJ2-1; 8 nucleotides match TRBD2. The junction had 11 bases not matched to a gene; V was cut back by 0 bases and J by 9 bases. The CDR3 totals 16 residues. CDR1 SGDLS and CDR2 YYNGEE come from the germline V gene. The CDR3: CASSVDPNGSGSEQFF. The DNA for the CDR3 is TGTGCCAGCAGCGTAGACCCAAACGGGAGCGGGAGTGAGCAGTTCTTC.

V and J are TRBV7-2 and TRBJ1-1; no clear D. Germline lookup yields CDR1 SGHTA and CDR2 FQGNSA. The CDR3 runs 13 residues. The ends were cut back, 3 bases at V and 6 bases at J, with 11 bases in the middle. The CDR3 DNA reads TGTGCCAGCAGCTTTTCCGTACCCCCTGAAGCTTTCTTT. It translates to CASSFSVPPEAFF.

The rearrangement uses TRBV29-1 and TRBJ2-1, with D unresolved. Germline CDR1 is SQVTM and CDR2 is ANQGSEA. The CDR3 consists of 12 residues. V dropped 5 bases and J dropped 6 bases, with 11 bases sitting between them. The CDR3 region has the DNA TGCAGCGTTACACACAATAGCAATGAGCAGTTCTTC. This translates into CSVTHNSNEQFF.

CDR3 protein: CASSLNRGALNEQFF. The CDR3, as DNA: TGTGCCAGCAGCTTAAACAGGGGTGCTTTGAATGAGCAGTTCTTC. V and J are TRBV13 and TRBJ2-1, with TRBD1 matching over 7 bases. This CDR3 region has 15 residues. Germline V gives CDR1 PRHDT, CDR2 FYEKMQ (reference sequence). After removal of 2 bases from V and 7 bases from J, the junction contained 8 bases not matched to a gene.

The chain is built from TRBV6-2 or TRBV6-3 and TRBJ1-1; D not resolved. Germline CDR1 is MNHEY and CDR2 is SVGEGT. The CDR3 is 16 amino acids. Trimming shortened V by 2 bases and J by 1 base, and 14 bases separated the two germline ends. CDR3 loop: CASSYAALTGNTEAFF. CDR3 in DNA: TGTGCCAGCAGTTACGCGGCCCTCACTGGGAACACTGAAGCTTTCTTT.

The chain employs TRBV6-5 and TRBJ2-3; TRBD2 matches 10 bases. Trimming took 4 bases from V and 14 from J; bases not matched to a gene: 9. The CDR3 has 13 amino acids. Germline V CDR1 and CDR2: MNHEY, SVGAGI. The CDR3 nucleotides read TGTGCCAGCAGTTCGCCCTCCAGCGGGAGGGGGTATTTT. Protein product: CASSSPSSGRGYF.

The CDR3 DNA is TGCGCCAGCAGCCAAGTTCGGACAGGTGTTTCCTACGAGCAGTACTTC. This gives the protein CASSQVRTGVSYEQYF. V usage is TRBV4-3 and J usage is TRBJ2-7; TRBD1 aligns across 7 bases. The V segment lost 1 base and the J segment 1 base; nucleotides outside the gene matches: 7. Germline V CDR1 and CDR2: LGHNA, YSLEER. The CDR3 has 16 amino acids.

The V call is TRBV5-1, the J call TRBJ2-1, with 10 nucleotides matching TRBD2. The CDR3 runs 17 residues. V shed 0 bases, J shed 4 bases, and the junction held 7 bases outside the gene matches. Germline CDR1 reads SGHRS; CDR2 reads YFSETQ. The CDR3 sequence is CASSLAVASGRYNEQFF. CDR3 in DNA: TGCGCCAGCAGCTTGGCCGTCGCTAGCGGGAGATACAATGAGCAGTTCTTC. Together with reference TRBV5-1 and TRBJ2-1, the CDR3 gives the full variable domain: KAGVTQTPRYLIKTRGQQVTLSCSPISGHRSVSWYQQTPGQGLQFLFEYFSETQRNKGNFPGRFSGRQFSNSRSEMNVSTLELGDSALYLCASSLAVASGRYNEQFFGPGTRLTVL.

The genes are TRBV6-6 and TRBJ1-2, with TRBD1 matching 9 bases. The length of the CDR3 is 14 residues. The V gene end was trimmed by 8 bases and the J gene end by 3 bases; junction bases not matched to a gene: 7. Germline values: CDR1 MNHNY, CDR2 SVGAGI (reference sequence). Here the CDR3 DNA reads TGTGCCAGCGGGGGACGACAGGGGGACTATGGCTACACCTTC. Translated: CASGGRQGDYGYTF.

The chain combines TRBV19 with TRBJ1-1; TRBD1 is a possible D gene (6 bases). The CDR3 runs to 13 residues. Trimming shortened V by 4 bases and J by 4 bases, and 10 bases separated the two germline ends. The germline CDR1 and CDR2 sequences are LNHDA and SQIVND (reference sequence). DNA for the CDR3: TGTGCCAGTAGTAGGGACATCAGCACTGAAGCTTTCTTT. It encodes CASSRDISTEAFF.

The chain combines TRBV6-5 with TRBJ1-5; no firm D call. V was clipped by 6 bases and J by 2 bases, with 14 bases between them. The CDR3 length is 15 residues. Germline V gives CDR1 MNHEY, CDR2 SVGAGI. Written as DNA, the CDR3 is TGTGCCAGCAGCCATCAGATTTACGGCAATCAGCCCCAGCATTTT. This gives the protein CASSHQIYGNQPQHF.

The chain has TRBV5-1 and TRBJ2-1, with TRBD2 matching 12 bases. V lost 5 bases and J lost 4; bases outside the gene matches: 4. The CDR3 runs to 15 residues. Germline V CDR1 and CDR2: SGHRS, YFSETQ. This CDR3 reads CASSWTSGEYNEQFF. The CDR3 DNA follows: TGCGCCAGCAGTTGGACTAGCGGGGAATACAATGAGCAGTTCTTC.

This rearrangement joins TRBV15 to TRBJ2-7; tentative D call: TRBD1 (5 bases). V lost 8 bases and J lost 4, with 18 bases in between. The CDR3 sequence is 14 residues long. Germline V gene lookup returns CDR1 LNHNV and CDR2 YYDKDF (reference sequence). CDR3 nucleotides: TGTGCCACCTCCAGTATGGGGAAGGGGTACGAGCAGTACTTC. Translated: CATSSMGKGYEQYF.

The chain has TRBV29-1 and TRBJ2-7; the match to TRBD2 covers 13 bases. The CDR3 is 17 amino acids. Trimming at V came to 4 bases and at J to 1 base, leaving 10 bases not matched to a gene. Germline V gene sequence: CDR1 SQVTM, CDR2 ANQGSEA. CDR3 in amino acids: CSVGNLWGLAGSYEQYF. The CDR3 DNA sequence: TGCAGCGTTGGAAACCTTTGGGGACTAGCGGGATCCTACGAGCAGTACTTC.